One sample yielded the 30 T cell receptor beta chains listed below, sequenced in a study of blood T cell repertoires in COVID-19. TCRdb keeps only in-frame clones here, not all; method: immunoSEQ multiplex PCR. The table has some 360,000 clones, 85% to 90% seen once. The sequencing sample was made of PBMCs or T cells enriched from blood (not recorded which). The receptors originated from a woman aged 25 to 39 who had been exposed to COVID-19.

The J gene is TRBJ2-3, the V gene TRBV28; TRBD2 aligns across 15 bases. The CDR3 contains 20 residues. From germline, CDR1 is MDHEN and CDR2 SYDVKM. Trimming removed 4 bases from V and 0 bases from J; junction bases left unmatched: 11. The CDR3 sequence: CASSSAGLAGGIISTDTQYF. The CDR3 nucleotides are TGTGCCAGCAGTTCCGCGGGACTAGCGGGAGGCATAATTAGCACAGATACGCAGTATTTT.

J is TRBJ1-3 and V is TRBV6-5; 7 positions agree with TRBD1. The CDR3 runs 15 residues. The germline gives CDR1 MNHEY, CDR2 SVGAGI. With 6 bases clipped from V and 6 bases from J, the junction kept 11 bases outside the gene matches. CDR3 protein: CASRPTGTEANTIYF. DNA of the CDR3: TGTGCCAGCAGACCTACCGGGACAGAGGCAAACACCATATATTTT.

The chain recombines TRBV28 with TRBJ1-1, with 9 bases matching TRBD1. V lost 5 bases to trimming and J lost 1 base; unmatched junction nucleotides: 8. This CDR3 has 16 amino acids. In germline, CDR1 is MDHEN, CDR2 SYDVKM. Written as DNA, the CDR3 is TGTGCCAGCAGTCCCCAACCGGGACAGGGGAACACTGAAGCTTTCTTT. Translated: CASSPQPGQGNTEAFF.

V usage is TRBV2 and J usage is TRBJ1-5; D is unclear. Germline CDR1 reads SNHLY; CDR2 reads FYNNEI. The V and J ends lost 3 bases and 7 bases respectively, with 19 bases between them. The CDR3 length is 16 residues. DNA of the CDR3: TGTGCCAGCAGTGACGGGGAGTCCTCTGTCTGGCAGCCCCAGCATTTT. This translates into CASSDGESSVWQPQHF.

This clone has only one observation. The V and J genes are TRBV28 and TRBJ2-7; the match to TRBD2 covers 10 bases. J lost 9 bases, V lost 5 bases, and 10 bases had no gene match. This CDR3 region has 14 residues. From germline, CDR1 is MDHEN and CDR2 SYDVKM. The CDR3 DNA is TGTGCCAGCAGTGAACAAGGGACTAGCGAGAGGCAGTACTTC. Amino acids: CASSEQGTSERQYF.

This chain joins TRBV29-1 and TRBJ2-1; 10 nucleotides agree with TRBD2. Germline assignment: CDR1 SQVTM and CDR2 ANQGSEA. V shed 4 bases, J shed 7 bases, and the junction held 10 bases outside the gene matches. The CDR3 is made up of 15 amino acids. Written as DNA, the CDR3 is TGCAGCGTTGGATCAGCGGGAGGGCCTAGGAATGAGCAGTTCTTC. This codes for CSVGSAGGPRNEQFF.

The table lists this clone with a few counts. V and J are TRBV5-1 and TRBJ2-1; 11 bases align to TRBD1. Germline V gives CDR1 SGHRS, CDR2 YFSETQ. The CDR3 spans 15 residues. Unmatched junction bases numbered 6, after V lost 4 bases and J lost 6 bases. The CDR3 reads CASSPGQGAFNEQFF. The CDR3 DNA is TGCGCCAGCAGCCCCGGACAGGGGGCGTTCAATGAGCAGTTCTTC.

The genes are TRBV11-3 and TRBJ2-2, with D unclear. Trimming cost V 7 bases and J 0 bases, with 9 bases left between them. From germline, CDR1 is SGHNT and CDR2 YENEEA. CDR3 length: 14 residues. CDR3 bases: TGTGCCAGCAAATCGTTATCGAACACCGGGGAGCTGTTTTTT. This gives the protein CASKSLSNTGELFF.

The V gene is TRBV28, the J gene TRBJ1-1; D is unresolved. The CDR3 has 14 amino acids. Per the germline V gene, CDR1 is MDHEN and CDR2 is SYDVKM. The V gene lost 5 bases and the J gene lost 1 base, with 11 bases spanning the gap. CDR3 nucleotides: TGTGCCAGCAGTCCCGCGGTCAAGAACACTGAAGCTTTCTTT. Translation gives CASSPAVKNTEAFF.

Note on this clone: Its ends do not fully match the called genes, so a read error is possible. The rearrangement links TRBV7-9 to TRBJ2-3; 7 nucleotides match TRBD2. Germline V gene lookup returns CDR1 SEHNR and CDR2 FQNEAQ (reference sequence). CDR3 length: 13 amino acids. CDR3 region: CASSLMGGISHLF. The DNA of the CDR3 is TGTGCCAGCAGCTTAATGGGAGGGATAAGCCACCTTTTT. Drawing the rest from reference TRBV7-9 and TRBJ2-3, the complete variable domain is DTGVSQNPRHKITKRGQNVTFRCDPISEHNRLYWYRQTLGQGPEFLTYFQNEAQLEKSRLLSDRFSAERPKGSFSTLEIQRTEQGDSAMYLCASSLMGGISHLFGPGTRLTVL.

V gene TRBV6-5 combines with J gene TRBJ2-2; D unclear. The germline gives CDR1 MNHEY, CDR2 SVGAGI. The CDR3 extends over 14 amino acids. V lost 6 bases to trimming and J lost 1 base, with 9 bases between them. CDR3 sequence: CASSPSQNTGELFF. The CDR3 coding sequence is TGTGCCAGCAGCCCATCACAGAACACCGGGGAGCTGTTTTTT.

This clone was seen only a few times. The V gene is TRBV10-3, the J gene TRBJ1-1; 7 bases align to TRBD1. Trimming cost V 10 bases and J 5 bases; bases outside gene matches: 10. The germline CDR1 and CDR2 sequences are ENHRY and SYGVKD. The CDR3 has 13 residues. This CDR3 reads CATRDSTSTEAFF. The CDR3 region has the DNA TGTGCCACCAGGGACAGTACTAGTACTGAAGCTTTCTTT.

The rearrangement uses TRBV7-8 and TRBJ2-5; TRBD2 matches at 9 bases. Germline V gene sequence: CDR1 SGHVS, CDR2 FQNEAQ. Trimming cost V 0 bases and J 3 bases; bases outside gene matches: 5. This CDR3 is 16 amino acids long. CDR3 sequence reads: CASSLAGSGSEETQYF. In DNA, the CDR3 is TGTGCCAGCAGCTTAGCTGGTAGCGGGAGCGAAGAGACCCAGTACTTC.

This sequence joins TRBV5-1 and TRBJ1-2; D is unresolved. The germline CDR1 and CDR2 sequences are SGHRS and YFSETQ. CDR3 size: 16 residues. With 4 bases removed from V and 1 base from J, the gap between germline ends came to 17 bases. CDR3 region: CASSPDFDKFNYGYTF. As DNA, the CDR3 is TGCGCCAGCAGCCCTGATTTCGACAAATTTAACTATGGCTACACCTTC.

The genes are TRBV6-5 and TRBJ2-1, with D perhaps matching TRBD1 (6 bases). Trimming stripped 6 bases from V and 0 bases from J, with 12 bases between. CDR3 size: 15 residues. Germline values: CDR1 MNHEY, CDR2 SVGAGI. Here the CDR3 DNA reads TGTGCCAGCAGGGGGCAGGGGAGCTCCTACAATGAGCAGTTCTTC. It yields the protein CASRGQGSSYNEQFF.

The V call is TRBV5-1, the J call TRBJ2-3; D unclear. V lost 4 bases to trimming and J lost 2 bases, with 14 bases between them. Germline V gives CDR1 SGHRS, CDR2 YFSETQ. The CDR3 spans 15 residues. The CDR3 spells CASSITGSHTDTQYF. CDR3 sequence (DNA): TGCGCCAGCAGCATAACCGGGTCTCACACAGATACGCAGTATTTT.

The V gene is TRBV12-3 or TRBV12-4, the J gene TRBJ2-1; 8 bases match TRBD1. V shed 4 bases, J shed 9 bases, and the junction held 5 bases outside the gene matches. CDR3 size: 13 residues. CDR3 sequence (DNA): TGTGCCAGCAGTTCGGACAGGGTTATTGAGCAGTTCTTC. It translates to CASSSDRVIEQFF.

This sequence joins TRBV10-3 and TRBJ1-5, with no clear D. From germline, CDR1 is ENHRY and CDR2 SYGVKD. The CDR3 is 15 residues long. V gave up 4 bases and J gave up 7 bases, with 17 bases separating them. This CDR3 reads CAISGSAGSLQPQHF. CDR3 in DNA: TGTGCCATCAGTGGGTCGGCGGGGTCGTTGCAGCCCCAGCATTTT.

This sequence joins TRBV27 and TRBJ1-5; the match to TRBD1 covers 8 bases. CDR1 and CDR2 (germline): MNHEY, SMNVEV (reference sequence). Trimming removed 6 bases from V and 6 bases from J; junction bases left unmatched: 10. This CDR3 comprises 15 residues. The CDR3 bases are TGTGCCAGCAGAAGAACAGGGGGTGTTGGTCAGCCCCAGCATTTT. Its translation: CASRRTGGVGQPQHF.

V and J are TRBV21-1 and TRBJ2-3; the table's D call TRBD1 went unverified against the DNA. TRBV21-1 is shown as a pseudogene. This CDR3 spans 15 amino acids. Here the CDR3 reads CASSKADRGSDTQYF. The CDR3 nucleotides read TGTGCCAGCAGCAAAGCGGACAGGGGGAGCGATACGCAGTATTTT.

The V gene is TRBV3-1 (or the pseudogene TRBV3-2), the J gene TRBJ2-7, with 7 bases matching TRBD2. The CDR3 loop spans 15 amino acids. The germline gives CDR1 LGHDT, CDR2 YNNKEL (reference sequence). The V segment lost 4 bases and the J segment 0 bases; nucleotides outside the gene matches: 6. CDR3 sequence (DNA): TGTGCCAGCAGCCTTCGGGACTACTCCTCCTACGAGCAGTACTTC. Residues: CASSLRDYSSYEQYF.

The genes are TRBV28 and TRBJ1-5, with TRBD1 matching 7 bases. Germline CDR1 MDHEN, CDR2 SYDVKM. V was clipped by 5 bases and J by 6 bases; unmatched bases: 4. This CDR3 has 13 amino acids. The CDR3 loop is CASSVDRAQPQHF. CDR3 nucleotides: TGTGCCAGCAGTGTAGACAGGGCTCAGCCCCAGCATTTT.

The CDR3 DNA follows: TGCGCCAGCAGCATAGAACAGGGGGCCGGTAATTCACCCCTCCACTTT. Protein: CASSIEQGAGNSPLHF. The chain carries TRBV5-1 and TRBJ1-6, with 9 bases fitting TRBD1. The CDR3 contains 16 residues. V was pared by 4 bases and J by 6 bases, with 8 bases of the junction left unmatched. CDR1 is SGHRS, CDR2 YFSETQ, per germline.

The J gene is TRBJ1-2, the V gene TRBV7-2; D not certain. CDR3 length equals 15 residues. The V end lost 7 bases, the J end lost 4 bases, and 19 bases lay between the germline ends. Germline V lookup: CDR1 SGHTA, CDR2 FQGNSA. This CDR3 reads CASIPIVAPTYGYTF. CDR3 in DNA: TGTGCCAGCATCCCCATAGTCGCCCCTACCTATGGCTACACCTTC.

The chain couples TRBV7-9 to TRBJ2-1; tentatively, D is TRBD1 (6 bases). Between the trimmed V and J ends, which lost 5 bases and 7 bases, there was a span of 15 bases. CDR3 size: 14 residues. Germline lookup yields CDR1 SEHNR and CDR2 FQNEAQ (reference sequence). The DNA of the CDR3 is TGTGCCAGCAGCCCGCTTACAGGGTCAAATGAGCAGTTCTTC. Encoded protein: CASSPLTGSNEQFF.

The CDR3 region has the DNA TGTGCCAGCAGCCGCCGGGACTCCAGGCCGCACACGCAGTATTTT. Its protein is CASSRRDSRPHTQYF. The chain is built from TRBV7-8 and TRBJ2-3; TRBD2 might be the D (6 bases). V was pared by 5 bases and J by 9 bases, with 21 bases between. Germline values: CDR1 SGHVS, CDR2 FQNEAQ. This CDR3 spans 15 amino acids. The variable domain in full, with the rest retrieved from reference TRBV7-8 and TRBJ2-3, is GAGVSQSPRYKVAKRGQDVALRCDPISGHVSLFWYQQALGQGPEFLTYFQNEAQLDKSGLPSDRFFAERPEGSVSTLKIQRTQQEDSAVYLCASSRRDSRPHTQYFGPGTRLTVL.

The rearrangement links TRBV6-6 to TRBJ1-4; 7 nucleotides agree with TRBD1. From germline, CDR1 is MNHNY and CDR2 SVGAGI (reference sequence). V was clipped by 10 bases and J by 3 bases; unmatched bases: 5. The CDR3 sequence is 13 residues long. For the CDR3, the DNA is TGTGCCACACAGGGGACCGCTAATGAAAAACTGTTTTTT. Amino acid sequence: CATQGTANEKLFF.

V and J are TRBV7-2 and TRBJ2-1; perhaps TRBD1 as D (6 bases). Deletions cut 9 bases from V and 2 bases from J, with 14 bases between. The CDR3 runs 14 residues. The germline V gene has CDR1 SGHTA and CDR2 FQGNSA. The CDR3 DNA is TGTGCCAGTCAGATCGGGACAACCTACAATGAGCAGTTCTTC. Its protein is CASQIGTTYNEQFF.

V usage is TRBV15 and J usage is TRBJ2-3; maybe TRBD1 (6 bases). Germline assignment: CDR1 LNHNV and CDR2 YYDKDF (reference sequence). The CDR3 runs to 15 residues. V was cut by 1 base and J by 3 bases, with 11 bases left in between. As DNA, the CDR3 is TGTGCCACCAGCAGAGCGTCAGGGGATACAGATACGCAGTATTTT. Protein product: CATSRASGDTDTQYF.

The CDR3 region has the DNA TGTGCCACCGGAGGTCAGAGCAATCAGCCCCAGCATTTT. It is translated as CATGGQSNQPQHF. V and J are TRBV28 and TRBJ1-5; D gene uncertain. The CDR3 consists of 13 residues. V was pared by 10 bases and J by 1 base, with 11 bases between. In germline, CDR1 is MDHEN, CDR2 SYDVKM.